A selection of T cell receptor beta chains follows, all from one sample in a study of identical twins. TCRdb called the 5' RACE reads again in MiXCR, with one record for every CDR3 protein. The repertoire holds 400,000 to 550,000 distinct CDR3 sequences, with more than 13% as singletons. These records were also assigned to another study, of yellow fever vaccine responses in identical twins.

Sequencing was carried out using CD4+ T cells sorted from blood. The receptor source for this set is a woman younger than 30 in good health. Each CDR3 is given with its conserved first and last residue. Fields, in order: D gene, V gene, J gene, clone size, CDR3 DNA, CDR3 protein. The D gene is left open where the match is weak. Size is stated for part of the rows, as once, few or many counts, or as a class when the clone is expanded.

D gene: TRBD1; V gene: TRBV12-3/TRBV12-4; J gene: TRBJ2-7; clone size: few; CDR3 DNA: TGTGCCAGCAGTTTAGGGCTAACAGGGGAACCCTACGAGCAGTACTTC; CDR3 protein: CASSLGLTGEPYEQYF
D gene: NA; V gene: TRBV5-6; J gene: TRBJ2-7; clone size: NA; CDR3 DNA: TGTGCCAGCAGCTTGACTATTAAGGAGCAGTACTTC; CDR3 protein: CASSLTIKEQYF
D gene: NA; V gene: TRBV20-1; J gene: TRBJ2-3; clone size: NA; CDR3 DNA: TGCAGTGCGGAGTCTAGCGTCACAGATACGCAGTATTTT; CDR3 protein: CSAESSVTDTQYF
D gene: NA; V gene: TRBV6-1; J gene: TRBJ2-1; clone size: NA; CDR3 DNA: TGTGCCAGCACCCCAGCGAGCTCCTACAATGAGCAGTTCTTC; CDR3 protein: CASTPASSYNEQFF
D gene: TRBD1; V gene: TRBV24-1; J gene: TRBJ2-2; clone size: many; CDR3 DNA: TGTGCCACCAGTGATGGGTGGAGCAGGGGGCGCACCGGGGAGCTGTTTTTT; CDR3 protein: CATSDGWSRGRTGELFF
D gene: NA; V gene: TRBV7-9; J gene: TRBJ2-5; clone size: few; CDR3 DNA: TGTGCCAGCAGCTTGCAGGGGCCCAAAGAGACCCAGTACTTC; CDR3 protein: CASSLQGPKETQYF
D gene: NA; V gene: TRBV12-3/TRBV12-4; J gene: TRBJ1-1; clone size: many; CDR3 DNA: TGTGCCAGCAGCTTGTTGGGAGCCACTGAAGCTTTCTTT; CDR3 protein: CASSLLGATEAFF
D gene: NA; V gene: TRBV7-2; J gene: TRBJ2-7; clone size: few; CDR3 DNA: TGTGCCAGCAGCTCCCCCGGGCGGGTCTCCTACGAGCAGTACTTC; CDR3 protein: CASSSPGRVSYEQYF
D gene: NA; V gene: TRBV7-9; J gene: TRBJ2-5; clone size: few; CDR3 DNA: TGTGCCAGCAGCTTAAAGGTAGCCCTAAACCAAGAGACCCAGTACTTC; CDR3 protein: CASSLKVALNQETQYF
D gene: NA; V gene: TRBV2; J gene: TRBJ2-3; clone size: few; CDR3 DNA: TGTGCCAGCATTAGGCTTCCTAGCACAGATACGCAGTATTTT; CDR3 protein: CASIRLPSTDTQYF
D gene: NA; V gene: TRBV5-1; J gene: TRBJ2-2; clone size: many; CDR3 DNA: TGCGCCAGCGCAATCGACGCGAACACCGGGGAGCTGTTTTTT; CDR3 protein: CASAIDANTGELFF
D gene: NA; V gene: TRBV5-1; J gene: TRBJ2-1; clone size: many; CDR3 DNA: TGCGCCAGCAGCTTGGTTCGGCCGCGAGATGAGCAGTTCTTC; CDR3 protein: CASSLVRPRDEQFF
D gene: NA; V gene: TRBV2; J gene: TRBJ2-7; clone size: NA; CDR3 DNA: TGTGCCAGCAGCCACCGGGGCGAGCAGTACTTC; CDR3 protein: CASSHRGEQYF
D gene: NA; V gene: TRBV6-1; J gene: TRBJ1-5; clone size: few; CDR3 DNA: TGTGCCAGTCGAGAGAGGGCTACTAATCAGCCCCAGCATTTT; CDR3 protein: CASRERATNQPQHF
D gene: NA; V gene: TRBV3-1; J gene: TRBJ1-5; clone size: many; CDR3 DNA: TGTGCCAGCAGCCAAGATTCACAGGGAGGCCGGAATCAGCCCCAGCATTTT; CDR3 protein: CASSQDSQGGRNQPQHF
D gene: NA; V gene: TRBV3-1; J gene: TRBJ1-2; clone size: few; CDR3 DNA: TGTGCCAGCAGCCAACGGGGATGGGACTGCACCTTC; CDR3 protein: CASSQRGWDCTF
D gene: NA; V gene: TRBV27; J gene: TRBJ2-5; clone size: few; CDR3 DNA: TGTGCCAGCAGTCCCAGGGCGACTCAAGAGACCCAGTACTTC; CDR3 protein: CASSPRATQETQYF
D gene: NA; V gene: TRBV24-1; J gene: TRBJ2-1; clone size: many; CDR3 DNA: TGTGCCACCAGTGCTGAGGGTGGTGAGCAGTTCTTC; CDR3 protein: CATSAEGGEQFF
D gene: NA; V gene: TRBV9; J gene: TRBJ1-1; clone size: NA; CDR3 DNA: TGTGCCAGCAGCGCCGACCGGGGGCGGACTGAAGCTTTCTTT; CDR3 protein: CASSADRGRTEAFF
D gene: NA; V gene: TRBV12-3/TRBV12-4; J gene: TRBJ2-7; clone size: many; CDR3 DNA: TGTGCCAGCAGCCTTAAAACAGGGACCGAGCAGTACTTC; CDR3 protein: CASSLKTGTEQYF
D gene: NA; V gene: TRBV7-2; J gene: TRBJ2-6; clone size: few; CDR3 DNA: TGTGCCAGCAGCACCGGGACCGCCCCTCGGGCCAACGTCCTGACTTTC; CDR3 protein: CASSTGTAPRANVLTF
D gene: NA; V gene: TRBV5-6; J gene: TRBJ1-2; clone size: NA; CDR3 DNA: TGTGCCAGCAGCTCTGGGGCAGCTAACTATGGCTACACCTTC; CDR3 protein: CASSSGAANYGYTF
D gene: NA; V gene: TRBV12-3/TRBV12-4; J gene: TRBJ2-2; clone size: few; CDR3 DNA: TGTGCCAGCAGAACGAGGCGGGGGAACACCGGGGAGCTGTTTTTT; CDR3 protein: CASRTRRGNTGELFF
D gene: NA; V gene: TRBV3-1; J gene: TRBJ2-5; clone size: few; CDR3 DNA: TGTGCCAGCAGCCCTCGGACTCCGAAAGAGACCCAGTACTTC; CDR3 protein: CASSPRTPKETQYF
D gene: NA; V gene: TRBV11-2; J gene: TRBJ2-5; clone size: many; CDR3 DNA: TGTGCCAGCAGCTTAGGGGACCAGGGGTCTGTTGAGACCCAGTACTTC; CDR3 protein: CASSLGDQGSVETQYF
D gene: NA; V gene: TRBV12-3/TRBV12-4; J gene: TRBJ2-7; clone size: NA; CDR3 DNA: TGTGCCAGCAGCCGCAGGCTCGGAGAGCAGTACTTC; CDR3 protein: CASSRRLGEQYF
D gene: NA; V gene: TRBV5-5; J gene: TRBJ2-3; clone size: many; CDR3 DNA: TGTGCCAGCAGCACCCTTGGGGGGTCGGGGGCAGATACGCAGTATTTT; CDR3 protein: CASSTLGGSGADTQYF
D gene: NA; V gene: TRBV7-8; J gene: TRBJ2-1; clone size: many; CDR3 DNA: TGTGCCAGCAGCTCAACGGACCCTCGAGGTGAGCAGTTCTTC; CDR3 protein: CASSSTDPRGEQFF
D gene: TRBD1; V gene: TRBV28; J gene: TRBJ1-2; clone size: NA; CDR3 DNA: TGTGCCAGCACCCTCCAGGGGGACCATGGCTACACCTTC; CDR3 protein: CASTLQGDHGYTF
D gene: NA; V gene: TRBV12-3/TRBV12-4; J gene: TRBJ1-6; clone size: few; CDR3 DNA: TGTGCCAGCAGTTTAGGAGGAGACGGGAATTCACCCCTCCACTTT; CDR3 protein: CASSLGGDGNSPLHF
D gene: NA; V gene: TRBV3-1; J gene: TRBJ2-7; clone size: few; CDR3 DNA: TGTGCCAGCAGCCAAGATATCAGTTCCTACGAGCAGTACTTC; CDR3 protein: CASSQDISSYEQYF
D gene: TRBD2; V gene: TRBV5-1; J gene: TRBJ2-2; clone size: few; CDR3 DNA: TGCGCCAGCAGCGCGGCGGGAGGCCGTCGAACCGGGGAGCTGTTTTTT; CDR3 protein: CASSAAGGRRTGELFF
D gene: NA; V gene: TRBV7-2; J gene: TRBJ1-1; clone size: NA; CDR3 DNA: TGTGCCAGCAGCTTAAGGGGGGGCTGGGGCACTGAAGCTTTCTTT; CDR3 protein: CASSLRGGWGTEAFF
D gene: NA; V gene: TRBV7-9; J gene: TRBJ2-5; clone size: many; CDR3 DNA: TGTGCCAGCAGTTCCTTGGGGGGTTTCCAAGAGACCCAGTACTTC; CDR3 protein: CASSSLGGFQETQYF
D gene: NA; V gene: TRBV12-3/TRBV12-4; J gene: TRBJ2-1; clone size: NA; CDR3 DNA: TGTGCCAGCAGTTTATCTAGCCTGAGCTCCTACAATGAGCAGTTCTTC; CDR3 protein: CASSLSSLSSYNEQFF
D gene: NA; V gene: TRBV6-5; J gene: TRBJ1-3; clone size: NA; CDR3 DNA: TGTGCCAGCAGTTACGGAGGTTCGGGATACTCTGGAAACACCATATATTTT; CDR3 protein: CASSYGGSGYSGNTIYF
D gene: NA; V gene: TRBV5-1; J gene: TRBJ2-1; clone size: few; CDR3 DNA: TGCGCCAGCAGCCAGGCTGCAGGGGGAGGTGAGCAGTTCTTC; CDR3 protein: CASSQAAGGGEQFF
D gene: NA; V gene: TRBV2; J gene: TRBJ2-1; clone size: NA; CDR3 DNA: TGTGCCAGCGGGACCCTCGGTGAGCAGTTCTTC; CDR3 protein: CASGTLGEQFF
D gene: TRBD1; V gene: TRBV20-1; J gene: TRBJ1-6; clone size: NA; CDR3 DNA: TGCAGTGCCGCAGGGGGCTCTAATTCACCCCTCCACTTT; CDR3 protein: CSAAGGSNSPLHF
D gene: TRBD2; V gene: TRBV7-8; J gene: TRBJ2-1; clone size: few; CDR3 DNA: TGTGCCAGCAGCCTACGGGGGGGGAGGACCTACAATGAGCAGTTCTTC; CDR3 protein: CASSLRGGRTYNEQFF
D gene: NA; V gene: TRBV6-6; J gene: TRBJ2-2; clone size: many; CDR3 DNA: TGTGCCAGCACACCACGAGGGACCGGGGAGCTGTTTTTT; CDR3 protein: CASTPRGTGELFF
D gene: NA; V gene: TRBV28; J gene: TRBJ2-7; clone size: NA; CDR3 DNA: TGTGCCAGCAGGGCTTTTCCGGACAAGACCTACGAGCAGTACTTC; CDR3 protein: CASRAFPDKTYEQYF
D gene: TRBD2; V gene: TRBV19; J gene: TRBJ2-7; clone size: NA; CDR3 DNA: TGTGCCAGTAGTATGTGGGGCGGGAGGAACTCCTACGAGCAGTACTTC; CDR3 protein: CASSMWGGRNSYEQYF
D gene: NA; V gene: TRBV21-1; J gene: TRBJ2-3; clone size: NA; CDR3 DNA: TGTGCCAGCTCAACCCTAGCGGCCCACACAGATACGCAGTATTTT; CDR3 protein: CASSTLAAHTDTQYF
D gene: NA; V gene: TRBV6-2/TRBV6-3; J gene: TRBJ2-1; clone size: NA; CDR3 DNA: TGTGCCAGCAGTTTAGGGCCGCGTGAGCAGTTCTTC; CDR3 protein: CASSLGPREQFF
D gene: NA; V gene: TRBV6-5; J gene: TRBJ2-7; clone size: few; CDR3 DNA: TGTGCCAGCAGTTGGGACAAGGCAGTCTACGAGCAGTACTTC; CDR3 protein: CASSWDKAVYEQYF
D gene: NA; V gene: TRBV20-1; J gene: TRBJ2-4; clone size: few; CDR3 DNA: TGCAGTGCTAGCGTGCGCCAACTAGCCAAAAACATTCAGTACTTC; CDR3 protein: CSASVRQLAKNIQYF
D gene: TRBD2; V gene: TRBV7-2; J gene: TRBJ2-3; clone size: NA; CDR3 DNA: TGTGCCAGCAGCTTATCGGCGGGGGGCACAGATACGCAGTATTTT; CDR3 protein: CASSLSAGGTDTQYF
D gene: NA; V gene: TRBV29-1; J gene: TRBJ2-1; clone size: many; CDR3 DNA: TGCAGCGTTGTAATTTGGGGGGCTCAATACAATGAGCAGTTCTTC; CDR3 protein: CSVVIWGAQYNEQFF
D gene: NA; V gene: TRBV12-3/TRBV12-4; J gene: TRBJ1-1; clone size: NA; CDR3 DNA: TGTGCCAGCAGTCAGCGGGACACGGGCACTGAAGCTTTCTTT; CDR3 protein: CASSQRDTGTEAFF
D gene: TRBD1; V gene: TRBV20-1; J gene: TRBJ1-4; clone size: NA; CDR3 DNA: TGCAGTGCCCTTTTGGACAGGGGTAATGAAAAACTGTTTTTT; CDR3 protein: CSALLDRGNEKLFF
D gene: NA; V gene: TRBV7-8; J gene: TRBJ2-7; clone size: NA; CDR3 DNA: TGTGCCAGCAGCTCTAGAGGCTACGAAATTTCCTACGAGCAGTACTTC; CDR3 protein: CASSSRGYEISYEQYF
D gene: TRBD2; V gene: TRBV7-6; J gene: TRBJ2-2; clone size: NA; CDR3 DNA: TGTGCCAGCAGCTCCCGCGGGGGGATCAACACCGGGGAGCTGTTTTTT; CDR3 protein: CASSSRGGINTGELFF
D gene: NA; V gene: TRBV29-1; J gene: TRBJ2-5; clone size: few; CDR3 DNA: TGCAGCGTCCCTCAGGGTATCCTGGGGGAGACCCAGTACTTC; CDR3 protein: CSVPQGILGETQYF